This TCR beta chain is from a study of cytomegalovirus exposure and HLA in healthy donors. Study in general: Earlier findings included 90 million to 120 million unique TCR beta sequences obtained from some 180 million T cells.

With 60 Vbeta and 13 Jbeta primers, the PCR was carried out. Sequenced by immunoSEQ multiplex PCR; TCRdb stores in-frame clones only, minus some. The sample carries about 150,000 clones, 60% to 70% recorded once. Study conclusions and caveats: Confirmation in vitro established that a few CMV-associated chains were specific for CMV antigens. Overall, approximately 150 TCR beta chains were annotated as cytomegalovirus-associated.

This clone was counted between two and nine times. Its antigen remains unknown. Sequenced sample: PBMCs. The TCR was taken from an older woman in good health and CMV-seropositive.

DNA of the CDR3: TGTGCCAGCAGCGTGACTAGCGGGACAACAGATACGCAGTATTTT. Its protein product is CASSVTSGTTDTQYF. The rearrangement joins TRBV7-3 to TRBJ2-3; 11 bases line up with TRBD2. Germline CDR1 SGHTA, CDR2 FQGTGA. Germline trimming cut 5 bases from V and 3 bases from J; bases unmatched to any gene: 4. The CDR3 sequence is 15 residues long.